This TCR beta chain was identified during a study of type 1 regulatory T cells. Looking at the study overall: This in vitro CD4 product, T-allo10, is enriched for Tr1 cells and alloantigen-specific.

The V and J ends lost 5 bases and 1 base respectively, with 15 bases between them. The CDR3 covers 15 residues. The germline gives CDR1 KGHSH, CDR2 LQKENI. TCRdb reprocessed the reads with MiXCR, giving one entry per CDR3 protein. This sample yields about 19,000 distinct CDR3 sequences, of which roughly 10% are seen a single time; about 2.7% belongs to the top ten. This clonotype has ten or more counts. The sample consisted of CD4+ T cells, either the whole sample or a sorted fraction (not recorded which). The receptor's source is a human donor in good health. The chain is built from TRBV18 and TRBJ2-7; perhaps TRBD1 as D (6 bases). CDR3 region: CASSLSRDISYEQYF. The CDR3, as DNA: TGTGCCAGCTCATTAAGCCGGGACATTTCCTACGAGCAGTACTTC.